This T cell receptor beta chain was sequenced for a study of PD-1 blockade in mismatch repair-deficient tumors. This CDR3 spans 15 amino acids. V lost 5 bases, J lost 4 bases, and 18 bases lay in between. Germline V gives CDR1 LNHNV, CDR2 YYDKDF (reference sequence). The assay was immunoSEQ multiplex PCR, and TCRdb's table has in-frame clones only and misses some. The table records tens of thousands of clones, more than 75% of them present only once. The chain couples TRBV15 to TRBJ2-7; perhaps TRBD1 as D (6 bases). The sample was peripheral blood, taken less than 95 weeks after starting pembrolizumab. This receptor was taken from an adult with mismatch repair-deficient cancer. The CDR3 DNA is TGTGCCACCAGCGCGAACAGGGAGTCCCGATACGAGCAGTACTTC. Residues: CATSANRESRYEQYF. The full variable domain, rest sourced from reference TRBV15 and TRBJ2-7, is DAMVIQNPRYQVTQFGKPVTLSCSQTLNHNVMYWYQQKSSQAPKLLFHYYDKDFNNEADTPDNFQSRRPNTSFCFLDIRSPGLGDTAMYLCATSANRESRYEQYFGPGTRLTVT.